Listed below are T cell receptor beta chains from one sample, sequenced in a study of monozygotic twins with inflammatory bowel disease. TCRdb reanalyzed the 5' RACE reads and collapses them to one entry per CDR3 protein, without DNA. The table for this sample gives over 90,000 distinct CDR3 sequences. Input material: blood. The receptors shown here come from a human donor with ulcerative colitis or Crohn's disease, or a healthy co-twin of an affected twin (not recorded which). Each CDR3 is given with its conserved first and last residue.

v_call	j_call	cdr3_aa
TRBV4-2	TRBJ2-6	CASSQTGSAGANVLTF
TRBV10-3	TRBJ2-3	CAISGQPGQGVSGGTDTQYF
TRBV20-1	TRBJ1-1	CNRGRMNTEAFF
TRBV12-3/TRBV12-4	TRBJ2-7	CASSHRGDDEQYF
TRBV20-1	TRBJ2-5	CSARDQGTVAETQYF
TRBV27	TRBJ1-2	CASKQSGPYGYTF
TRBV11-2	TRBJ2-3	CASSSPSPGGSDTQYF
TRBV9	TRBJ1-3	CASSVDLGNTIYF
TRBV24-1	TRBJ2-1	CATSESTSDYNEQFF
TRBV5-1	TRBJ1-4	CASSLAEGKSGKLFF
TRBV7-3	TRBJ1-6	CASSLLGGKNSPLHF
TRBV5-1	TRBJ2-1	CASSSGYRGESSEQFF